This T cell receptor beta chain was sequenced for a study of CD8+CD57+ T cells in acquired aplastic anemia. Study summary: The DNA of sorted CD4+ and CD8+ cells averaged roughly 3 ug.

This clonotype was detected ten times or more. Its matching antigen is unknown. The CDR3 has 15 residues. Trimming pared 8 bases from V and 0 bases from J, leaving 16 bases between. Study-level findings and limits: Researchers reported that CD8+ Simpson's diversity was not significantly different in patients versus controls.

Genomic DNA acted as the template from which TCR beta VDJ combination and CDR3 sequence profiling were carried out. TCRdb independently ran MiXCR on the reads; one entry per CDR3 protein. The sample holds 180,000 or so distinct CDR3 sequences, less than 60% seen once. Patients who underwent sequencing had shown CD8+CD57+ cell expansion by flow cytometry. Blood came from patients not yet given any therapy. This receptor was obtained from a human donor with aplastic anemia. This chain connects TRBV12-3 or TRBV12-4 to TRBJ1-2; D is possibly TRBD1 (6 bases). The specimen sequenced was sorted CD4+, CD8+, or CD8+CD57+ T cells (not recorded which) from PBMCs. The CDR3 is CASGMRQATNYGYTF. The CDR3 DNA sequence: TGTGCCAGCGGCATGAGACAGGCCACTAACTATGGCTACACCTTC.